These T cell receptor beta chains were read from a single sample in a study of T-cell reconstitution after alpha-beta-depleted transplantation in children. One entry per CDR3 protein results from TCRdb running MiXCR on the PCR reads. This table has about 980,000 distinct CDR3 sequences, under 30% appearing once. The sample was PBMCs, mostly from graft donor cells, taken 360 days after TCRalphabeta/CD19-depleted stem cell transplant. The receptors here all came from a boy under three years old who had a stem cell transplant for SCID, so the T cells may come from the graft donor. Both conserved end residues are part of each CDR3. D genes are given only for firm matches. For some rows the clone size is stated as once, few or many, or as a class when expanded; others skip it.

V: TRBV4-1; D: -; J: TRBJ2-7; size: few; CDR3: CASSQEDLYEQYF; DNA: TGCGCCAGCAGCCAAGAGGACCTCTACGAGCAGTACTTC
V: TRBV20-1; D: -; J: TRBJ2-2; size: -; CDR3: CSARAWKNTGELFF; DNA: TGCAGTGCTAGAGCGTGGAAGAACACCGGGGAGCTGTTTTTT
V: TRBV12-3/TRBV12-4; D: TRBD1; J: TRBJ2-5; size: -; CDR3: CASRPHRGQETQYF; DNA: TGTGCCAGCAGACCGCACAGGGGACAAGAGACCCAGTACTTC
V: TRBV20-1; D: -; J: TRBJ2-1; size: -; CDR3: CSVSGSVGEQFF; DNA: TGCAGTGTCTCGGGGTCCGTGGGGGAGCAGTTCTTC
V: TRBV7-3; D: -; J: TRBJ2-3; size: -; CDR3: CASSLWPPSASSTDTQYF; DNA: TGTGCCAGCAGCTTATGGCCCCCTAGCGCTTCTAGCACAGATACGCAGTATTTT
V: TRBV29-1; D: TRBD2; J: TRBJ2-7; size: many; CDR3: CSVRGLAPVEQYF; DNA: TGCAGCGTGAGGGGACTAGCGCCTGTCGAGCAGTACTTC
V: TRBV19; D: TRBD1; J: TRBJ1-5; size: few; CDR3: CASSAQGGGNQPQHF; DNA: TGTGCCAGTAGTGCACAGGGGGGAGGCAATCAGCCCCAGCATTTT
V: TRBV19; D: TRBD2; J: TRBJ2-5; size: -; CDR3: CASSLGLPSGGETQYF; DNA: TGTGCCAGTAGTTTGGGACTCCCCAGCGGGGGGGAGACCCAGTACTTC
V: TRBV2; D: -; J: TRBJ2-3; size: few; CDR3: CASSANPMENTQYF; DNA: TGTGCCAGCAGTGCCAATCCGATGGAAAATACGCAGTATTTT
V: TRBV20-1; D: TRBD1; J: TRBJ2-7; size: -; CDR3: CSAMAGGNEQYF; DNA: TGCAGTGCGATGGCAGGGGGAAACGAGCAGTACTTC
V: TRBV6-1; D: TRBD2; J: TRBJ2-7; size: -; CDR3: CASRALAVSYYEQYF; DNA: TGTGCCAGCAGGGCCCTAGCGGTATCATACTACGAGCAGTACTTC
V: TRBV12-3/TRBV12-4; D: TRBD2; J: TRBJ2-3; size: -; CDR3: CASSPQTSGYTDTQYF; DNA: TGTGCCAGCAGCCCGCAGACTAGCGGGTACACAGATACGCAGTATTTT
V: TRBV12-3/TRBV12-4; D: -; J: TRBJ2-7; size: few; CDR3: CASRQVDSYEQYF; DNA: TGTGCCAGCAGACAAGTGGACAGCTACGAGCAGTACTTC
V: TRBV12-3/TRBV12-4; D: -; J: TRBJ1-5; size: -; CDR3: CASSLRDGNNQPQHF; DNA: TGTGCCAGCAGTCTCCGGGACGGAAACAATCAGCCCCAGCATTTT
V: TRBV7-2; D: -; J: TRBJ2-3; size: once; CDR3: CASSPNRLGTDTQYF; DNA: TGTGCCAGCAGCCCTAATCGTCTGGGCACAGATACGCAGTATTTT
V: TRBV12-3/TRBV12-4; D: TRBD2; J: TRBJ2-7; size: -; CDR3: CASSFSRSGGAHEQYF; DNA: TGTGCCAGCAGTTTCAGTAGAAGCGGGGGGGCCCACGAGCAGTACTTC
V: TRBV12-3/TRBV12-4; D: -; J: TRBJ1-1; size: -; CDR3: CASAPRVLNTEAFF; DNA: TGTGCCAGCGCGCCCAGGGTCCTCAACACTGAAGCTTTCTTT
V: TRBV18; D: -; J: TRBJ2-7; size: few; CDR3: CASSPVVSYEQYF; DNA: TGTGCCAGCTCACCCGTTGTTTCCTACGAGCAGTACTTC
V: TRBV5-1; D: TRBD2; J: TRBJ2-1; size: few; CDR3: CASSQRTSGGAYNEQFF; DNA: TGCGCCAGCAGCCAGCGGACTAGCGGGGGGGCTTACAATGAGCAGTTCTTC
V: TRBV18; D: -; J: TRBJ2-2; size: -; CDR3: CASSPPQAGLNTGELFF; DNA: TGTGCCAGCTCACCACCCCAGGCTGGACTCAACACCGGGGAGCTGTTTTTT
V: TRBV5-1; D: TRBD1; J: TRBJ1-1; size: -; CDR3: CASSLRGRSGTEAFF; DNA: TGCGCCAGCAGCTTAAGGGGGCGCTCGGGCACTGAAGCTTTCTTT
V: TRBV5-6; D: -; J: TRBJ2-2; size: few; CDR3: CASSWGTTGELFF; DNA: TGTGCCAGCAGCTGGGGTACCACCGGGGAGCTGTTTTTT
V: TRBV27; D: -; J: TRBJ1-5; size: few; CDR3: CASRPGVINQPQHF; DNA: TGTGCCAGCAGACCAGGGGTAATCAATCAGCCCCAGCATTTT
V: TRBV12-3/TRBV12-4; D: -; J: TRBJ1-5; size: few; CDR3: CASSFWGEGNQPQHF; DNA: TGTGCCAGCAGTTTTTGGGGGGAAGGCAATCAGCCCCAGCATTTT
V: TRBV11-2; D: -; J: TRBJ2-1; size: few; CDR3: CASADGSSYNEQFF; DNA: TGTGCCAGCGCGGACGGGAGCTCCTACAATGAGCAGTTCTTC
V: TRBV18; D: TRBD1; J: TRBJ2-6; size: -; CDR3: CASSPGQGNPGANVLTF; DNA: TGTGCCAGCTCTCCGGGACAGGGGAACCCTGGGGCCAACGTCCTGACTTTC
V: TRBV28; D: TRBD2; J: TRBJ2-5; size: -; CDR3: CASSSASGGAQETQYF; DNA: TGTGCCAGCAGCTCCGCTAGCGGGGGGGCGCAAGAGACCCAGTACTTC
V: TRBV20-1; D: TRBD2; J: TRBJ2-5; size: few; CDR3: CSARTGGTVGTQYF; DNA: TGCAGTGCCAGGACGGGGGGAACTGTAGGGACCCAGTACTTC
V: TRBV6-5; D: -; J: TRBJ1-6; size: -; CDR3: CASRDGGSPLHF; DNA: TGTGCCAGCAGGGACGGGGGATCACCCCTCCACTTT
V: TRBV7-9; D: -; J: TRBJ2-1; size: -; CDR3: CASSVIWGDNEQFF; DNA: TGTGCCAGCAGCGTGATCTGGGGAGACAATGAGCAGTTCTTC
V: TRBV7-6; D: -; J: TRBJ1-4; size: few; CDR3: CASSLISGNNEKLFF; DNA: TGTGCCAGCAGCTTAATTTCGGGTAACAATGAAAAACTGTTTTTT
V: TRBV20-1; D: TRBD1; J: TRBJ2-7; size: -; CDR3: CSAHRDRGYEQYF; DNA: TGCAGTGCTCACCGGGACAGGGGATACGAGCAGTACTTC
V: TRBV5-6; D: -; J: TRBJ1-5; size: -; CDR3: CASSYRQHYSNQPQHF; DNA: TGTGCCAGCAGCTACCGACAGCATTATAGCAATCAGCCCCAGCATTTT
V: TRBV29-1; D: -; J: TRBJ2-1; size: -; CDR3: CSVSRIDNEQFF; DNA: TGCAGCGTTTCCCGGATCGACAATGAGCAGTTCTTC
V: TRBV20-1; D: -; J: TRBJ1-4; size: -; CDR3: CSARMPPGWEKLFF; DNA: TGCAGTGCTAGGATGCCACCGGGGTGGGAAAAACTGTTTTTT
V: TRBV12-3/TRBV12-4; D: TRBD1; J: TRBJ2-1; size: -; CDR3: CASSLGNIRQGIQREQFF; DNA: TGTGCCAGCAGTTTGGGGAATATTAGACAGGGAATACAACGGGAGCAGTTCTTC
V: TRBV29-1; D: -; J: TRBJ1-1; size: -; CDR3: CSAGRGVPFGTEAFF; DNA: TGCAGCGCCGGGCGGGGGGTACCCTTTGGGACTGAAGCTTTCTTT
V: TRBV5-1; D: -; J: TRBJ2-5; size: -; CDR3: CASSPGTPMGETQYF; DNA: TGCGCCAGCAGCCCCGGGACCCCAATGGGAGAGACCCAGTACTTC
V: TRBV29-1; D: -; J: TRBJ1-1; size: -; CDR3: CSVEDRGGVEAFF; DNA: TGCAGCGTTGAAGATCGTGGGGGTGTCGAAGCTTTCTTT
V: TRBV15; D: TRBD2; J: TRBJ2-1; size: -; CDR3: CATSRDPGGDNEQFF; DNA: TGTGCCACCAGCAGAGATCCGGGGGGTGACAATGAGCAGTTCTTC
V: TRBV5-1; D: TRBD1; J: TRBJ2-5; size: few; CDR3: CASSLGQGVTQYF; DNA: TGCGCCAGCAGCTTGGGACAGGGAGTGACCCAGTACTTC
V: TRBV20-1; D: -; J: TRBJ2-1; size: few; CDR3: CSASQLAPYNEQFF; DNA: TGCAGTGCTAGTCAACTAGCTCCGTACAATGAGCAGTTCTTC
V: TRBV20-1; D: TRBD2; J: TRBJ2-3; size: -; CDR3: CSASPLAAFTDTQYF; DNA: TGCAGTGCTAGCCCACTAGCGGCGTTCACAGATACGCAGTATTTT
V: TRBV7-9; D: -; J: TRBJ2-6; size: -; CDR3: CASSLEGPASGANVLTF; DNA: TGTGCCAGCAGCTTAGAAGGACCGGCCTCTGGGGCCAACGTCCTGACTTTC
V: TRBV12-3/TRBV12-4; D: -; J: TRBJ2-7; size: -; CDR3: CASTLQGGLGEQYF; DNA: TGTGCCAGCACCCTACAGGGCGGCTTGGGGGAGCAGTACTTC
V: TRBV2; D: -; J: TRBJ2-1; size: -; CDR3: CASSERVGSYNEQFF; DNA: TGTGCCAGCAGTGAGAGAGTAGGTTCCTACAATGAGCAGTTCTTC
V: TRBV6-5; D: -; J: TRBJ1-1; size: few; CDR3: CAGDNRVGTEAFF; DNA: TGTGCCGGAGACAATCGAGTAGGCACTGAAGCTTTCTTT
V: TRBV15; D: -; J: TRBJ2-7; size: -; CDR3: CATSSSGLSYEQYF; DNA: TGTGCCACCAGCAGTTCTGGACTGTCCTACGAGCAGTACTTC
V: TRBV7-9; D: TRBD1; J: TRBJ2-1; size: few; CDR3: CASSSQRTGNVYNEQFF; DNA: TGTGCCAGCAGCTCCCAACGGACAGGGAACGTCTACAATGAGCAGTTCTTC
V: TRBV29-1; D: -; J: TRBJ2-3; size: few; CDR3: CSAGPDTQYF; DNA: TGCAGCGCGGGGCCAGATACGCAGTATTTT
V: TRBV5-1; D: TRBD2; J: TRBJ2-1; size: -; CDR3: CASSLEGLAGVWDEQFF; DNA: TGCGCCAGCAGCTTAGAAGGACTAGCGGGGGTCTGGGATGAGCAGTTCTTC
V: TRBV7-2; D: TRBD1; J: TRBJ2-7; size: -; CDR3: CASSPRQGFTYEQYF; DNA: TGTGCCAGCAGCCCGCGACAGGGATTTACCTACGAGCAGTACTTC
V: TRBV20-1; D: TRBD1; J: TRBJ2-3; size: few; CDR3: CSATRGNLDTQYF; DNA: TGCAGTGCTACCAGGGGGAATCTGGATACGCAGTATTTT
V: TRBV7-2; D: TRBD1; J: TRBJ1-5; size: few; CDR3: CASSQDRGINQPQHF; DNA: TGTGCCAGCAGCCAAGACAGGGGAATTAATCAGCCCCAGCATTTT
V: TRBV5-1; D: -; J: TRBJ2-2; size: -; CDR3: CASSRSGNHGNTGELFF; DNA: TGCGCCAGCAGCCGGTCAGGGAACCACGGCAACACCGGGGAGCTGTTTTTT
V: TRBV5-1; D: -; J: TRBJ2-7; size: few; CDR3: CASGSGKRNPYEQYF; DNA: TGCGCCAGCGGTTCTGGGAAGAGAAACCCCTACGAGCAGTACTTC
V: TRBV29-1; D: -; J: TRBJ2-4; size: -; CDR3: CSVGKDAKRNIQYF; DNA: TGCAGCGTGGGGAAGGACGCCAAAAGGAACATTCAGTACTTC
V: TRBV12-3/TRBV12-4; D: -; J: TRBJ2-3; size: -; CDR3: CASSLDLAAFHTDTQYF; DNA: TGTGCCAGCAGTTTGGATCTCGCGGCGTTCCACACAGATACGCAGTATTTT
V: TRBV9; D: TRBD1; J: TRBJ2-4; size: -; CDR3: CASSGFRGTIQYF; DNA: TGTGCCAGCAGCGGCTTCAGGGGGACCATTCAGTACTTC